The 16 T cell receptor beta chains presented below share a single source sample, sequenced in a study of regulatory T cells in long-lasting Graves disease. Time point of the sample: persistent/refractory GD, antithyroid drugs over 5 years with positive TRAb. PBMC-derived RNA was used for the TCR library. In building TCR beta libraries, iRepertoire HTBI primers were used together with Arm-PCR of CDR3 regions. Using its own MiXCR run on the multiplex PCR reads, TCRdb lists one record per CDR3 protein. In the table there are roughly 400,000 distinct CDR3 sequences, around 23% of which are singletons. The sample consisted of peripheral blood mononuclear cells (PBMCs), taken when the disease was refractory, from a patient treated with antithyroid drugs. Every receptor here comes from a female donor with Graves disease.

The CDR3 protein is CASSIGTGGYQPQHF. For the CDR3, the DNA is TGTGCCAGTAGTATAGGGACAGGGGGCTATCAGCCCCAGCATTTT. This chain links TRBV19 with TRBJ1-5; 11 bases agree with TRBD1. CDR1 is LNHDA and CDR2 is SQIVND in the germline V gene (reference sequence). V was pared by 1 base and J by 5 bases, with 1 base of the junction left unmatched. This CDR3 contains 15 residues. The full variable domain, rest sourced from reference TRBV19 and TRBJ1-5, is DGGITQSPKYLFRKEGQNVTLSCEQNLNHDAMYWYRQDPGQGLRLIYYSQIVNDFQKGDIAEGYSVSREKKESFPLTVTSAQKNPTAFYLCASSIGTGGYQPQHFGDGTRLSIL.

The chain carries TRBV2 and TRBJ2-1; D is unresolved. Germline CDR1 is SNHLY and CDR2 is FYNNEI. V dropped 2 bases and J dropped 12 bases, with 11 bases sitting between them. The CDR3 consists of 12 residues. CDR3 bases: TGTGCCAGCAGTGAATCGAGTCAGATGCAGTTCTTC. Its translation: CASSESSQMQFF.

The chain combines TRBV4-1 with TRBJ2-3; 7 bases align to TRBD2. With V trimmed by 0 bases and J by 3 bases, 9 bases remained unmatched. This CDR3 comprises 17 residues. CDR1 is MGHRA and CDR2 is YSYEKL in the germline V gene. The CDR3 sequence: CASSQDAVPGRTDTQYF. The CDR3 DNA reads as TGCGCCAGCAGCCAAGATGCTGTTCCCGGGAGGACAGATACGCAGTATTTT.

This clonotype was recorded many times. This sequence joins TRBV5-1 and TRBJ1-1; 11 positions match TRBD1. CDR1 and CDR2 (germline): SGHRS, YFSETQ. The CDR3 extends over 15 amino acids. V was pared by 4 bases and J by 6 bases, with 8 bases of the junction left unmatched. The CDR3 loop is CASSREGTGGSEAFF. Here the CDR3 DNA reads TGCGCCAGCAGCCGCGAAGGGACAGGGGGATCTGAAGCTTTCTTT.

Regarding this clonotype: The conserved phenylalanine or tryptophan normally closing the CDR3 is absent here, so this likely arose from a read error. This rearrangement joins TRBV3-1 to TRBJ2-7; D may match TRBD1 or TRBD2 (5 bases each). Germline V gene lookup returns CDR1 LGHDT and CDR2 YNNKEL (reference sequence). Deletions cut 0 bases from V and 2 bases from J, with 11 bases between. The CDR3 has 15 residues. CDR3 nucleotides: TGTGCCAGCAGCCAAGACGGGGCCTTCGCCTACGAGCAGTACCTC. Translated: CASSQDGAFAYEQYL.

As to this clonotype: This likely comes from a read error, as the CDR3 has no conserved phenylalanine or tryptophan at its end. The chain uses TRBV5-5 and TRBJ2-7, with D perhaps TRBD2 (6 bases). Trimming cost V 4 bases and J 4 bases, with 12 bases left between them. Germline CDR1 SGHKS, CDR2 YYEKEE (reference sequence). The CDR3 has 13 residues. CDR3 residues: CASSHRLEYEQYL. For the CDR3, the DNA is TGTGCCAGCAGCCACAGACTAGAGTACGAGCAGTACCTC.

This chain joins TRBV12-3 or TRBV12-4 and TRBJ1-5, with TRBD1 matching over 11 bases. J gave up 7 bases and V 8 bases, and 10 bases lay outside the gene matches. The CDR3 loop spans 15 amino acids. CDR3 in DNA: TGTGCCAGCGGTCCAATCGGGACAGGGGGGCAGCCCCAGCATTTT. The encoded protein is CASGPIGTGGQPQHF.

This clonotype showed up many times. The chain uses TRBV7-8 and TRBJ2-7; D is uncertain. The CDR3 consists of 15 residues. Between the trimmed V and J ends, which lost 5 bases and 2 bases, there was a span of 16 bases. CDR1 is SGHVS, CDR2 FQNEAQ, per germline. CDR3 loop: CASSPRGSTPYEQYF. In DNA form, the CDR3 reads TGTGCCAGCAGCCCACGTGGTTCTACACCCTACGAGCAGTACTTC.

This clonotype was recorded at least ten times. This sequence joins TRBV20-1 and TRBJ2-7; 9 bases fit TRBD2. The CDR3 runs to 15 residues. In germline, CDR1 is DFQATT, CDR2 SNEGSKA (reference sequence). The V segment lost 5 bases and the J segment 1 base; nucleotides outside the gene matches: 9. CDR3 loop: CSARRSGLASYEQYF. CDR3 DNA sequence: TGCAGTGCTCGGAGGTCGGGACTAGCATCCTACGAGCAGTACTTC.

This clonotype was seen repeatedly, ten times or more. The J gene is TRBJ1-1, the V gene TRBV6-5; no clear D. The germline CDR1 and CDR2 sequences are MNHEY and SVGAGI. This CDR3 has 15 amino acids. Trimming pared 0 bases from V and 1 base from J, leaving 9 bases between. The CDR3 nucleotides are TGTGCCAGCAGTTACTCGATAACGGCGAACACTGAAGCTTTCTTT. It yields the protein CASSYSITANTEAFF.

This clonotype was detected only a few times. The J gene is TRBJ2-2, the V gene TRBV5-5; TRBD2 might be the D (5 bases). The CDR3 contains 14 residues. Deletions cut 3 bases from V and 4 bases from J, with 10 bases between. Germline-derived CDR1 and CDR2 are SGHKS and YYEKEE (reference sequence). The CDR3 spells CASSYAGATGELFF. Here the CDR3 DNA reads TGTGCCAGCAGCTATGCGGGTGCCACCGGGGAGCTGTTTTTT. The entire variable domain, with the rest obtained from reference TRBV5-5 and TRBJ2-2, is as follows: DAGVTQSPTHLIKTRGQQVTLRCSPISGHKSVSWYQQVLGQGPQFIFQYYEKEERGRGNFPDRFSARQFPNYSSELNVNALLLGDSALYLCASSYAGATGELFFGEGSRLTVL.

This clonotype was counted ten times or more. The V call is TRBV2, the J call TRBJ1-1; 9 positions match TRBD1. V shed 3 bases and J 5 bases; nucleotides not matched to a gene: 7. Looked up from germline, CDR1 is SNHLY and CDR2 is FYNNEI. The CDR3 length is 15 residues. In nucleotides, the CDR3 is TGTGCCAGCAGTGATGAAACAGGGGGCGTTACTGAAGCTTTCTTT. Protein product: CASSDETGGVTEAFF.

The gene calls are TRBV4-1 and TRBJ1-1, with D uncertain. CDR3 length equals 13 residues. The germline gives CDR1 MGHRA, CDR2 YSYEKL. V was clipped by 0 bases and J by 12 bases, with 14 bases between them. Here the CDR3 DNA reads TGCGCCAGCAGCCAAGAAGGACTACAGTTAACTTTCTTT. This sequence encodes CASSQEGLQLTFF.

This clonotype has at least ten counts. The V gene is TRBV2, the J gene TRBJ2-7; TRBD2 matches at 12 bases. The length of the CDR3 is 17 residues. V was clipped by 7 bases and J by 0 bases; unmatched bases: 10. Germline CDR1 SNHLY, CDR2 FYNNEI. The CDR3 loop is CASKASGRVRSSYEQYF. The DNA of the CDR3 is TGTGCCAGCAAAGCTAGCGGGAGGGTCCGTAGCTCCTACGAGCAGTACTTC.

The sample holds many counts of this clonotype. This chain connects TRBV7-2 to TRBJ2-2; D ambiguous. V was trimmed by 1 base and J by 6 bases, leaving 6 bases between them. Germline loops: CDR1 SGHTA, CDR2 FQGNSA. The CDR3 loop spans 13 amino acids. This chain's CDR3 is CASSLVQPGELFF. CDR3 nucleotide sequence: TGTGCCAGCAGCTTAGTCCAGCCCGGGGAGCTGTTTTTT.

This clonotype was seen only a few times. V usage is TRBV28 and J usage is TRBJ2-2, with D possibly matching TRBD2 (5 bases). The germline V and J ends were trimmed by 3 bases and 3 bases, with 17 bases remaining between them. The CDR3 runs to 17 residues. In germline, CDR1 is MDHEN, CDR2 SYDVKM. CDR3 nucleotide sequence: TGTGCCAGCAGTTTCTCTGAGGGATCGAGGGACACCGGGGAGCTGTTTTTT. This encodes CASSFSEGSRDTGELFF.